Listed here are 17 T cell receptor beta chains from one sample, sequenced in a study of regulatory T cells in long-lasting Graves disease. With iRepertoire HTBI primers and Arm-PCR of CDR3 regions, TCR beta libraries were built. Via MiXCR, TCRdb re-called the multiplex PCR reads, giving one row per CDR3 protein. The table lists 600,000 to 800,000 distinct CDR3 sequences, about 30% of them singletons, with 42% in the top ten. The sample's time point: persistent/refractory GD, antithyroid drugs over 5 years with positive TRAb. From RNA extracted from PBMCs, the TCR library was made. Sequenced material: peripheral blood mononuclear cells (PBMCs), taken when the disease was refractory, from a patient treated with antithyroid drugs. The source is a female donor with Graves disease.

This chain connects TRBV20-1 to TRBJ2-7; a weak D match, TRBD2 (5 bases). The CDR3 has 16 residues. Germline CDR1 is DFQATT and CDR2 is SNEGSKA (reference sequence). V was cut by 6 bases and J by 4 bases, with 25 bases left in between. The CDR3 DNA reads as TGCAGTGCGCATCCTGCGGCGAGGGCCGAGAGGTACGAGCAGTACTTC. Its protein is CSAHPAARAERYEQYF.

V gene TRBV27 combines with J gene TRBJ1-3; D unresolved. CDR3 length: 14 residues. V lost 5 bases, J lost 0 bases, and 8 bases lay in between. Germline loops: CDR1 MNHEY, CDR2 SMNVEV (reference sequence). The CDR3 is CASSPSVSGNTIYF. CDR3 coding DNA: TGTGCCAGCAGTCCCTCAGTCTCTGGAAACACCATATATTTT.

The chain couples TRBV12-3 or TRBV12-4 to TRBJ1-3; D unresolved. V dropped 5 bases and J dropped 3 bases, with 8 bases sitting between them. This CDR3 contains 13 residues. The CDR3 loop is CASSRFIGNTIYF. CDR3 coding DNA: TGTGCCAGCAGTAGATTTATTGGAAACACCATATATTTT.

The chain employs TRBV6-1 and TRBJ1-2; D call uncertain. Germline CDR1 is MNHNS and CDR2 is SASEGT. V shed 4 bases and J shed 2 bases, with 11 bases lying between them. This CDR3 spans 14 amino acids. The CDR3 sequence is CASSGVTVNYGYTF. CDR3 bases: TGTGCCAGCAGTGGTGTCACAGTCAACTATGGCTACACCTTC.

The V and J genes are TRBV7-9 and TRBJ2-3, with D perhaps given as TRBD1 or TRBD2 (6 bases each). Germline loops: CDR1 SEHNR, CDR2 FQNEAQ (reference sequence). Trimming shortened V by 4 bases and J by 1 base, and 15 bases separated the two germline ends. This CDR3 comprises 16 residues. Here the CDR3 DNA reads TGTGCCAGCAGCTCCCCCTTCGGGGGCGGCACAGATACGCAGTATTTT. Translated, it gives CASSSPFGGGTDTQYF.

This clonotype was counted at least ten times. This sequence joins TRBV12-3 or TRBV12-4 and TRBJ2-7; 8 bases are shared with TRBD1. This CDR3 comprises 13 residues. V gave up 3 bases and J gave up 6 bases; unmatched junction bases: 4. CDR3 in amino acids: CASSFGTGGEQYF. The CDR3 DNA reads TGTGCCAGCAGTTTTGGCACAGGGGGCGAGCAGTACTTC.

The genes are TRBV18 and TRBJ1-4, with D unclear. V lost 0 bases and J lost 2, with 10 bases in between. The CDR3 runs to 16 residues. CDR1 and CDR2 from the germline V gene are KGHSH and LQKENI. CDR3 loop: CASSPPGYPTNEKLFF. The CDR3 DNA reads TGTGCCAGCTCACCACCGGGATACCCGACTAATGAAAAACTGTTTTTT.

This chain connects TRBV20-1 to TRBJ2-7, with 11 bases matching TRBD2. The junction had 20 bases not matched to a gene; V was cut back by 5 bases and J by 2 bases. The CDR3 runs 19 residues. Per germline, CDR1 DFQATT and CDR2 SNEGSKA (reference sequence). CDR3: CSARPGTSGALVFTYEQYF. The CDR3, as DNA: TGCAGTGCTCGTCCCGGGACTAGCGGAGCGCTTGTTTTTACCTACGAGCAGTACTTC.

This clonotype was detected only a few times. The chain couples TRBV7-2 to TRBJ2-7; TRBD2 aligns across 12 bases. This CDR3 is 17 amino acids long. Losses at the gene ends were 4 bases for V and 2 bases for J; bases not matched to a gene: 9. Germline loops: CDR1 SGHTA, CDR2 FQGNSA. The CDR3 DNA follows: TGTGCCAGCAGCTCAATTTGGACTAGCGGGGACACCTACGAGCAGTACTTC. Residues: CASSSIWTSGDTYEQYF. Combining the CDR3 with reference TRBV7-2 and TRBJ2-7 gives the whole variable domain GAGVSQSPSNKVTEKGKDVELRCDPISGHTALYWYRQSLGQGLEFLIYFQGNSAPDKSGLPSDRFSAERTGGSVSTLTIQRTQQEDSAVYLCASSSIWTSGDTYEQYFGPGTRLTVT.

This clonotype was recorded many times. CDR3 sequence: CASTPGDRTGEKLFF. The CDR3 DNA reads as TGTGCCAGCACTCCCGGGGACAGGACGGGTGAAAAACTGTTTTTT. The J gene is TRBJ1-4, the V gene TRBV28, with 8 bases lining up with TRBD1. Germline CDR1 and CDR2: MDHEN and SYDVKM. The CDR3 is 15 residues long. The V segment lost 7 bases and the J segment 7 bases; nucleotides outside the gene matches: 11.

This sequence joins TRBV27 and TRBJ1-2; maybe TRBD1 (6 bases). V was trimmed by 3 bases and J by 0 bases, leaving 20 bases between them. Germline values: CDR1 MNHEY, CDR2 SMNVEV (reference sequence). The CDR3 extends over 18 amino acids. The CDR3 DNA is TGTGCCAGCAGTTTGAGGGCAGGGGCCCTGAATTCTAACTATGGCTACACCTTC. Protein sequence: CASSLRAGALNSNYGYTF.

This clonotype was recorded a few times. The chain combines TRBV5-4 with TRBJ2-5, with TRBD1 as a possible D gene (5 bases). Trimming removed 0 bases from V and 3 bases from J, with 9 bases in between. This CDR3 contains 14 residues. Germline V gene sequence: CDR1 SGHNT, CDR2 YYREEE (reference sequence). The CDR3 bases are TGTGCCAGCAGCTTGGAAGACAGCGAAGAGACCCAGTACTTC. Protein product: CASSLEDSEETQYF.

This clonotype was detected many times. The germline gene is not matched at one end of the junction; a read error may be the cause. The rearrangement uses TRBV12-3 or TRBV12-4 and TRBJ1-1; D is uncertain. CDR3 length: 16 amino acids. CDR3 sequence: CASSTRAVGVNSEAFF. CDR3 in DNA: TGTGCCAGCAGTACCCGGGCGGTCGGTGTGAACAGTGAAGCTTTCTTT.

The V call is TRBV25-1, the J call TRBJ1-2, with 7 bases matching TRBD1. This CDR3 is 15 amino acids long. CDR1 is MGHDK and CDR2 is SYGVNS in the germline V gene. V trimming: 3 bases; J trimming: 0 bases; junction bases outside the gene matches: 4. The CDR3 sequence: CASSEPGTANYGYTF. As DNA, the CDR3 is TGTGCCAGCAGTGAGCCCGGGACAGCTAACTATGGCTACACCTTC.

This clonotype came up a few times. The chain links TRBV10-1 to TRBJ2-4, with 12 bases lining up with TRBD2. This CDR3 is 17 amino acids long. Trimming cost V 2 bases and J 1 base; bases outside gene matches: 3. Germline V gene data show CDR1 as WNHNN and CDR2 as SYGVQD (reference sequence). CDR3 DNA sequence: TGCGCCAGCAGTGAGGGAACTAGCGGGAGGGCCAAAAACATTCAGTACTTC. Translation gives CASSEGTSGRAKNIQYF.

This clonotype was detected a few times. The CDR3 here is CASSSLPGQKSNYGYTF. The CDR3 DNA reads TGTGCCAGCAGTTCACTCCCGGGACAGAAGTCTAACTATGGCTACACCTTC. The chain has TRBV6-9 and TRBJ1-2; TRBD1 matches 7 bases. The V segment lost 4 bases and the J segment 0 bases; nucleotides outside the gene matches: 11. Germline V gene sequence: CDR1 MNHGY, CDR2 SVAAGI. The CDR3 sequence is 17 residues long.

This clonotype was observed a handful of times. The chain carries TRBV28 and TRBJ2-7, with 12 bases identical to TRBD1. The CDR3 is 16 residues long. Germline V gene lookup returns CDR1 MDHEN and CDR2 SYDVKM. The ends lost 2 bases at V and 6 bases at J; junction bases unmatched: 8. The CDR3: CASSLIRDRGRLEQYF. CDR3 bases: TGTGCCAGCAGTTTAATCCGGGACAGGGGGCGCCTCGAGCAGTACTTC.